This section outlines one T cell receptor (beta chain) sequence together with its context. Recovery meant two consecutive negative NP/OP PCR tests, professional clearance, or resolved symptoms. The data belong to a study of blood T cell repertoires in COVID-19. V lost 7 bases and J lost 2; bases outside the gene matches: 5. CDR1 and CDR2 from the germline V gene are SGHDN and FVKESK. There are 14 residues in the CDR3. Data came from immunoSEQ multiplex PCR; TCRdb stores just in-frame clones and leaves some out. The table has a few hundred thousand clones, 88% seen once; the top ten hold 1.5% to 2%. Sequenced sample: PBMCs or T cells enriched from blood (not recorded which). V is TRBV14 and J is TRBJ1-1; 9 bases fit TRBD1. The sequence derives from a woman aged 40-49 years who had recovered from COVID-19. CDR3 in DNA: TGTGCCAGCACTTGGACAGGGGTAAACACTGAAGCTTTCTTT. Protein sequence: CASTWTGVNTEAFF.